Below are 15 T cell receptor beta chains sequenced from a single sample in a study of blood T cell repertoires in COVID-19. Generated by immunoSEQ multiplex PCR, the TCRdb table keeps only in-frame clones and is missing some. The profile covers 120,000 to 150,000 clones, with approximately 90% appearing a single time and roughly 3.2% taken by the ten largest. The source material was peripheral blood. Source of these receptors: a woman in her sixties with active COVID-19.

This clone occurred a few times. The rearrangement joins TRBV28 to TRBJ2-7; 9 bases align to TRBD2. The V gene's germline CDR1 is MDHEN and CDR2 SYDVKM. Germline trimming cut 7 bases from V and 0 bases from J; bases unmatched to any gene: 4. CDR3 length: 14 residues. The CDR3 reads CASKGLAYSYEQYF. CDR3 sequence (DNA): TGTGCCAGCAAGGGACTAGCTTACTCCTACGAGCAGTACTTC. The full variable domain, its missing parts supplied by reference TRBV28 and TRBJ2-7, is DVKVTQSSRYLVKRTGEKVFLECVQDMDHENMFWYRQDPGLGLRLIYFSYDVKMKEKGDIPEGYSVSREKKERFSLILESASTNQTSMYLCASKGLAYSYEQYFGPGTRLTVT.

The chain carries TRBV28 and TRBJ1-1; a weak D match, TRBD1 (5 bases). In germline, CDR1 is MDHEN, CDR2 SYDVKM. With 6 bases removed from V and 4 bases from J, the gap between germline ends came to 18 bases. The CDR3 loop spans 15 amino acids. DNA of the CDR3: TGTGCCAGCAGACCTTTGGGGGAGGGATTCACTGAAGCTTTCTTT. Translated, it gives CASRPLGEGFTEAFF.

The chain employs TRBV6-5 and TRBJ2-1; 13 bases fit TRBD2. V shed 6 bases and J 9 bases; nucleotides not matched to a gene: 5. The CDR3 has 14 residues. Germline V gene data show CDR1 as MNHEY and CDR2 as SVGAGI. Written as DNA, the CDR3 is TGTGCCAGCAGCGGACTAGCGGGAGACGGTGAGCAGTTCTTC. Amino acid sequence: CASSGLAGDGEQFF.

This clone has a single count. This sequence joins TRBV19 and TRBJ2-3, with 10 bases identical to TRBD1. Losses at the gene ends were 3 bases for V and 2 bases for J; bases not matched to a gene: 14. Germline V gene sequence: CDR1 LNHDA, CDR2 SQIVND (reference sequence). The CDR3 runs to 19 residues. This CDR3 reads CASSIWRAGTGATTDTQYF. The CDR3 DNA reads as TGTGCCAGTAGTATTTGGAGGGCCGGGACAGGGGCGACCACAGATACGCAGTATTTT.

This chain links TRBV7-3 with TRBJ1-2, with 10 bases identical to TRBD1. From germline, CDR1 is SGHTA and CDR2 FQGTGA. This CDR3 comprises 14 residues. V shed 5 bases and J 7 bases; nucleotides not matched to a gene: 7. CDR3 DNA sequence: TGTGCCAGCAGCGCCGGGACAGGGGCCCGTGGCTACACCTTC. The encoded protein is CASSAGTGARGYTF. Using reference TRBV7-3 and TRBJ1-2 for the parts outside the CDR3, the full variable domain is GAGVSQTPSNKVTEKGKYVELRCDPISGHTALYWYRQSLGQGPEFLIYFQGTGAADDSGLPNDRFFAVRPEGSVSTLKIQRTERGDSAVYLCASSAGTGARGYTFGSGTRLTVV.

The chain joins TRBV7-9 to TRBJ2-3, with D possibly matching TRBD2 (6 bases). CDR3 length equals 17 residues. Germline CDR1 SEHNR, CDR2 FQNEAQ (reference sequence). Trimming stripped 0 bases from V and 8 bases from J, with 21 bases between. The CDR3 reads CASSLAGRDSLSGTQYF. Written as DNA, the CDR3 is TGTGCCAGCAGCTTAGCTGGCCGGGACTCCCTCAGCGGTACGCAGTATTTT.

The chain uses TRBV28 and TRBJ1-1; D is unclear. CDR3 length: 14 amino acids. Trimming removed 3 bases from V and 2 bases from J, with 10 bases in between. Per the germline V gene, CDR1 is MDHEN and CDR2 is SYDVKM. Here the CDR3 reads CASSFLRVNTEAFF. The CDR3 DNA reads TGTGCCAGCAGTTTTCTACGGGTAAACACTGAAGCTTTCTTT. Full variable domain (rest looked up from reference TRBV28 and TRBJ1-1): DVKVTQSSRYLVKRTGEKVFLECVQDMDHENMFWYRQDPGLGLRLIYFSYDVKMKEKGDIPEGYSVSREKKERFSLILESASTNQTSMYLCASSFLRVNTEAFFGQGTRLTVV.

The chain uses TRBV6-5 and TRBJ1-2; TRBD1 is a possible D gene (5 bases). The length of the CDR3 is 12 residues. Deletions cut 5 bases from V and 5 bases from J, with 9 bases between. Per the germline V gene, CDR1 is MNHEY and CDR2 is SVGAGI. Here the CDR3 reads CASSPQDYGYTF. The CDR3 DNA follows: TGTGCCAGCAGTCCACAGGATTATGGCTACACCTTC.

The chain recombines TRBV23-1 with TRBJ2-7; D gene ambiguous. TRBV23-1 is an ORF, and what it does is uncertain. Trimming removed 2 bases at V and 0 bases at J, with 11 bases between. The CDR3 extends over 15 amino acids. DNA of the CDR3: TGCGCCAGCAGTCAACACGACACGAGCTCCTACGAGCAGTACTTC. Translation gives CASSQHDTSSYEQYF.

This chain connects TRBV5-1 to TRBJ1-1, with a tentative D call TRBD1 (5 bases). Germline CDR1 SGHRS, CDR2 YFSETQ. V lost 2 bases, J lost 10 bases, and 21 bases lay in between. The CDR3 has 15 residues. The CDR3 is CASSLSWRGVSGAFF. CDR3 coding DNA: TGCGCCAGCAGCTTATCTTGGCGGGGGGTTTCAGGAGCTTTCTTT.

The J gene is TRBJ1-5, the V gene TRBV20-1; a possible D gene is TRBD1 (6 bases). The germline V gene has CDR1 DFQATT and CDR2 SNEGSKA (reference sequence). CDR3 size: 14 residues. Trimming pared 3 bases from V and 0 bases from J, leaving 9 bases between. DNA of the CDR3: TGCAGTGCTAGTCAGGGGAATAGCAATCAGCCCCAGCATTTT. It translates to CSASQGNSNQPQHF.

This sequence joins TRBV4-1 and TRBJ2-7; the D gene is possibly TRBD1 (6 bases). The V gene lost 1 base and the J gene lost 5 bases, with 18 bases spanning the gap. The V gene's germline CDR1 is MGHRA and CDR2 YSYEKL. This CDR3 comprises 16 residues. The CDR3 protein is CASSQGPGTNPNEQYF. The CDR3 region has the DNA TGCGCCAGCAGCCAAGGACCCGGGACAAACCCTAACGAGCAGTACTTC.

This chain uses TRBV5-1 with TRBJ2-1; TRBD2 is a possible D gene (5 bases). Trimming cost V 5 bases and J 2 bases, with 11 bases left between them. Per the germline V gene, CDR1 is SGHRS and CDR2 is YFSETQ. This CDR3 contains 14 residues. CDR3 bases: TGCGCCAGCAGTCCCGGAGGAACCTACAATGAGCAGTTCTTC. Amino acid sequence: CASSPGGTYNEQFF.

V usage is TRBV18 and J usage is TRBJ2-2; 8 nucleotides align to TRBD1. The CDR3 is made up of 14 amino acids. The V gene end was trimmed by 3 bases and the J gene end by 8 bases; junction bases not matched to a gene: 5. CDR1 and CDR2 from the germline V gene are KGHSH and LQKENI. CDR3 nucleotide sequence: TGTGCCAGCTCACCGGGACAGGCGCTGGGGGAGCTGTTTTTT. Amino acids: CASSPGQALGELFF.

Only a few counts were recorded for this clone. The chain joins TRBV6-6 to TRBJ1-4, with D maybe TRBD1 (5 bases). The germline V gene has CDR1 MNHNY and CDR2 SVGAGI (reference sequence). The germline V and J ends were trimmed by 2 bases and 6 bases, with 7 bases remaining between them. The CDR3 has 13 amino acids. The CDR3 sequence is CASSYLQDEKLFF. The CDR3 bases are TGTGCCAGCAGTTACCTACAGGATGAAAAACTGTTTTTT.